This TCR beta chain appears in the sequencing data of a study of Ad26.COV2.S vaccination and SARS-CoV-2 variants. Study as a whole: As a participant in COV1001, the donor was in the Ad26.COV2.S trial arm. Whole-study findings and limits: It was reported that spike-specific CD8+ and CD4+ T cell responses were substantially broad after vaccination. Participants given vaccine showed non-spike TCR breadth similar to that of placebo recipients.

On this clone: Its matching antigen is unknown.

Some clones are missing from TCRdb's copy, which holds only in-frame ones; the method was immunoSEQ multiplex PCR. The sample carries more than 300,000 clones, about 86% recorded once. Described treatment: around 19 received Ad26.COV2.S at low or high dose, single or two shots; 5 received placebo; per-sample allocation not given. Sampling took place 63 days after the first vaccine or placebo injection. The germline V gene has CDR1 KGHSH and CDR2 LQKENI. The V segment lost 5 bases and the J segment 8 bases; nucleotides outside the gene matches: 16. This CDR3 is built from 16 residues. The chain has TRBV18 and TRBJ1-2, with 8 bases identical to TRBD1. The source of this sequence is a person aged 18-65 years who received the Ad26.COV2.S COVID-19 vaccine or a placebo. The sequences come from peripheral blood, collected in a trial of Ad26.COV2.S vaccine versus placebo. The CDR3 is CASSSSIETTGEGYTF. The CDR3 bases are TGTGCCAGCTCATCCTCCATCGAGACGACAGGGGAAGGCTACACCTTC.